Described below is a single T cell receptor beta chain sequence and its context. Its antigen is still unknown. This entry is derived from a study of lymphopenia after photon versus proton radiotherapy. Overall study findings and caveats: Proton therapy kept repertoires fairly stable, unlike photons, which gained effector/memory cells. After lymphocyte nadir, photon-treated repertoires showed oligoclonal expansion, especially CD8+ Temra. Only patients who died were analyzed for survival; proton advantage is unproven.

The ends were cut back, 8 bases at V and 4 bases at J, with 20 bases in the middle. CDR1 and CDR2 from the germline V gene are LNHDA and SQIVND (reference sequence). The CDR3 totals 15 residues. TCRdb keeps only in-frame clones here, not all; method: immunoSEQ multiplex PCR. The sample yields just over 30,000 clones, 94% seen once. The J gene is TRBJ1-2, the V gene TRBV19; tentative D call: TRBD1 (5 bases). This sequence was found in a woman aged 45 to 65 with cholangiocarcinoma. Sequenced here: peripheral blood, sampled from a patient treated with photon-based radiotherapy. CDR3 nucleotides: TGTGCCAGTGCCCTTTCAAGGGGTGACGGCTATGGCTACACCTTC. This sequence encodes CASALSRGDGYGYTF. The whole variable domain, filled in from reference TRBV19 and TRBJ1-2, reads DGGITQSPKYLFRKEGQNVTLSCEQNLNHDAMYWYRQDPGQGLRLIYYSQIVNDFQKGDIAEGYSVSREKKESFPLTVTSAQKNPTAFYLCASALSRGDGYGYTFGSGTRLTVV.